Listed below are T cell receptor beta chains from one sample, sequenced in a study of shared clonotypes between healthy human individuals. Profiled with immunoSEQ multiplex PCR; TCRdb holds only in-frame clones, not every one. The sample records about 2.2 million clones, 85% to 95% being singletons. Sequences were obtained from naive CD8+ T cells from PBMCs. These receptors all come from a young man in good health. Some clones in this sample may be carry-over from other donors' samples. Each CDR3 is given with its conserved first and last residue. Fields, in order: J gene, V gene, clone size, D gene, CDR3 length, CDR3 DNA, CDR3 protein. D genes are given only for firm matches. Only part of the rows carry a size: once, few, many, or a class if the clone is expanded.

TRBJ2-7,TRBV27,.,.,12,TGTGCCAGCATGTCCTGGTTTTACGAGCAGTACTTC,CASMSWFYEQYF
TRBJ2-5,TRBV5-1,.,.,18,TGCGCCAGCAGCTGGTGGACGAATGTCGGACTGATTGAAGAGACCCAGTACTTC,CASSWWTNVGLIEETQYF
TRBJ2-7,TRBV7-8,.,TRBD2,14,TGTGCCAGCAGCTTAGGCGGGGGAAACTACGAGCAGTACTTC,CASSLGGGNYEQYF
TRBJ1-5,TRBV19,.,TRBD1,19,TGTGCCAGTAGTATAGACTCGGACAGGGGTCTATATAGCAATCAGCCCCAGCATTTT,CASSIDSDRGLYSNQPQHF
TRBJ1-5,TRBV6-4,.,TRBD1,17,TGTGCCAGTACGGACTGGGGACAGGGAGGGGGTCATCAGCCCCAGCATTTT,CASTDWGQGGGHQPQHF
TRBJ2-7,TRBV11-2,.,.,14,TGTGCCAGCAGCTTAGCAGGACAGAGCTACGAGCAGTACTTC,CASSLAGQSYEQYF
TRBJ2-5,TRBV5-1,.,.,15,TGCGCCAGCAGCTTGGGCCCCGGACAGCAAGAGACCCAGTACTTC,CASSLGPGQQETQYF
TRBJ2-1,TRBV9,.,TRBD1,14,TGTGCCAGCACCCGGACAGGCGTCTACAATGAGCAGTTCTTC,CASTRTGVYNEQFF
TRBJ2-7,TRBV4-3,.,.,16,TGCGCCAGCAGCCAAGGAACAGGACGGATCTCCTACGAGCAGTACTTC,CASSQGTGRISYEQYF
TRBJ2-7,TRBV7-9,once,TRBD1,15,TGTGCCAGCAGCTTAAGGGACAGGGGCGACTACGAGCAGTACTTC,CASSLRDRGDYEQYF
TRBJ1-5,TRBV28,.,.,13,TGTGCCAGCAGTCCTATTAGCAATCAGCCCCAGCATTTT,CASSPISNQPQHF
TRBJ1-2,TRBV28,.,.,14,TGTGCCAGCAGCCCCCCGGGCGGGTCCTATGGCTACACCTTC,CASSPPGGSYGYTF
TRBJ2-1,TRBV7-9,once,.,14,TGTGCCAGCAGCTTAGGAGGGGGGAGCAATGAGCAGTTCTTC,CASSLGGGSNEQFF
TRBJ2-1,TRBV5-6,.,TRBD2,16,TGTGCCAGCAGCTTGAGGCTAGCGGGCCCATACAATGAGCAGTTCTTC,CASSLRLAGPYNEQFF
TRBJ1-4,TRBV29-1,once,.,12,TGCAGCGTGGGCGAGGGCTCCGAAAAACTGTTTTTT,CSVGEGSEKLFF
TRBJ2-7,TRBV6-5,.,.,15,TGTGCCAGCAGTTACTCGATTCAGGGGTTTTACGAGCAGTACTTC,CASSYSIQGFYEQYF
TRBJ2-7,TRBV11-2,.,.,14,TGTGCCAGCAGCCGCCCCCTTACTAACTACGAGCAGTACTTC,CASSRPLTNYEQYF
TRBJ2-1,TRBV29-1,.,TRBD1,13,TGCAGCGTTGACATGACAGGGGACGATGAGCAGTTCTTC,CSVDMTGDDEQFF
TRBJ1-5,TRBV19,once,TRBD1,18,TGTGCCAGTAGTATTGTTGGGGTGGGGACAGGGACCGGGCAGCCCCAGCATTTT,CASSIVGVGTGTGQPQHF
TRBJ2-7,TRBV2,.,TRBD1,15,TGTGCCAGCAGCGAAACCGGGACAGGGCTCCACGAGCAGTACTTC,CASSETGTGLHEQYF
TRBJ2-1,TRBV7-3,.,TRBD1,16,TGTGCCAGCAGCCCAGACAACAGGGGGCCTTACAATGAGCAGTTCTTC,CASSPDNRGPYNEQFF
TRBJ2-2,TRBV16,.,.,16,TGTGCCAGCAGCCAATCGGGACACCTCAACACCGGGGAGCTGTTTTTT,CASSQSGHLNTGELFF
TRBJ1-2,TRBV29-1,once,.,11,TGCAGCGCTCGTTACGAGCGTGGCTACACCTTC,CSARYERGYTF
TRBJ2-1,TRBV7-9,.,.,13,TGTGCCAGCAGCTTAGCGGCTATCCATGAGCAGTTCTTC,CASSLAAIHEQFF
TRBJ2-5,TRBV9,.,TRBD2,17,TGTGCCAGCAGCGTAGAGGGGACTAGCGGGCGTGGCGAGACCCAGTACTTC,CASSVEGTSGRGETQYF
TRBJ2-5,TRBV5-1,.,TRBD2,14,TGCGCCAGTAGGCGACTAGCGGGGGAAGAGACCCAGTACTTC,CASRRLAGEETQYF